This T cell receptor (beta chain) stems from a study of OX40 agonist ivuxolimab in advanced cancers. Study-wide background: Dose-escalation cases comprised hepatocellular carcinoma, melanoma, renal cell or head and neck cancer.

TCRdb's copy holds only in-frame clones and misses some; the assay was immunoSEQ multiplex PCR. The data hold some 94,000 clones, with 90% to 96% observed a single time. The CDR3 runs to 16 residues. J was trimmed by 0 bases and V by 5 bases; bases with no gene match: 7. CDR1 and CDR2 from the germline V gene are MNHEY and SMNVEV (reference sequence). The sequences come from CD4+ or CD8+ T cells sorted from blood, collected in a trial of the OX40 agonist ivuxolimab. The source is an adult with an advanced solid tumor such as melanoma, head and neck, liver or kidney cancer. This chain uses TRBV27 with TRBJ2-7; TRBD2 matches 10 bases. Written as DNA, the CDR3 is TGTGCCAGCAGTGCCCTTAGCGGGGGGTTCTCCTACGAGCAGTACTTC. Its protein product is CASSALSGGFSYEQYF.